This T cell receptor beta chain appears in the sequencing data of a study of cytomegalovirus exposure and HLA in healthy donors. The table lists this clone with a few counts. Its antigen remains unidentified. Primers included in the PCR were 60 Vbeta and 13 Jbeta primers. Some clones are missing from TCRdb's copy, which holds only in-frame ones; the method was immunoSEQ multiplex PCR. The data show around 180,000 clones, 85% seen once. The germline CDR1 and CDR2 sequences are WSHSY and SAAADI. This CDR3 is 17 amino acids long. J lost 3 bases, V lost 5 bases, and 10 bases had no gene match. Findings of the study overall: Judged likely to be a sequencing artifact was a cluster of highly shared sequence variants.

This TCR derives from a boy younger than 10 in good health and CMV-seronegative. Sequencing was carried out using PBMCs. The chain carries TRBV10-2 and TRBJ2-2, with 9 bases identical to TRBD2. The CDR3 coding sequence is TGCGCCAGCAGTTTCCTTAGCGGGAGCATGCACACCGGGGAGCTGTTTTTT. Residues: CASSFLSGSMHTGELFF.